A single sample is the source of the 6 T cell receptor beta chains below, sequenced in a study of T cell repertoires in cytomegalovirus infection. These receptors lack a known antigen. TCRdb re-derived calls from the reads in MiXCR, one entry per CDR3 protein. The profile shows around 58,000 distinct CDR3 sequences, 20% of them singletons. Sequencing used CD8+ T cells from cultured PBMCs, obtained from culture after CMV antigen stimulation. The receptors come from a human donor in good health (CMV status not recorded). Some clones in this sample may be carry-over from other donors' samples.

The chain combines TRBV19 with TRBJ1-5; 9 nucleotides match TRBD1. After removal of 5 bases from V and 0 bases from J, the junction contained 2 bases not matched to a gene. Looked up from germline, CDR1 is LNHDA and CDR2 is SQIVND (reference sequence). CDR3 length: 15 amino acids. This CDR3 is CASSGDRVSNQPQHF. CDR3 DNA: TGTGCCAGTAGTGGGGACAGGGTTAGCAATCAGCCCCAGCATTTT.

The chain is built from TRBV4-1 and TRBJ2-1; D may correspond to TRBD1 or TRBD2 (6 bases each). Trimming removed 6 bases at V and 6 bases at J, with 9 bases between. The CDR3 spans 12 residues. Germline V gene data show CDR1 as MGHRA and CDR2 as YSYEKL. Here the CDR3 reads CASSEGGNEQFF. The DNA for the CDR3 is TGCGCCAGCAGTGAGGGGGGCAATGAGCAGTTCTTC.

This sequence joins TRBV27 and TRBJ1-5; no clear D gene. The CDR3 consists of 12 residues. The V end was cut by 7 bases, the J end by 1 base, with 5 bases between. The germline gives CDR1 MNHEY, CDR2 SMNVEV (reference sequence). In DNA form, the CDR3 reads TGTGCCAGCAAAGGGAGCAATCAGCCCCAGCATTTT. This encodes CASKGSNQPQHF.

This clonotype was seen a few times. The V call is TRBV7-9, the J call TRBJ2-7; no reliable D call. Germline CDR1 is SEHNR and CDR2 is FQNEAQ (reference sequence). The CDR3 runs to 14 residues. The ends were cut back, 0 bases at V and 7 bases at J, with 13 bases in the middle. The CDR3 spells CASSLAGPQGEQYF. CDR3 DNA: TGTGCCAGCAGCTTAGCCGGGCCCCAAGGAGAGCAGTACTTC.

The chain links TRBV4-1 to TRBJ1-2; 9 bases agree with TRBD1. V trimming: 1 base; J trimming: 5 bases; junction bases outside the gene matches: 8. This CDR3 region has 16 residues. CDR1 is MGHRA and CDR2 is YSYEKL in the germline V gene. The DNA of the CDR3 is TGCGCCAGCAGCCAAGCGAGGGAGACAGGGGGGTATGGCTACACCTTC. Protein product: CASSQARETGGYGYTF.

This clonotype has only a few counts. The chain has TRBV7-9 and TRBJ1-4, with D possibly TRBD1 on 6 matching bases. The CDR3 contains 14 residues. Per germline, CDR1 SEHNR and CDR2 FQNEAQ (reference sequence). Trimming removed 5 bases at V and 8 bases at J, with 15 bases between. CDR3 nucleotide sequence: TGTGCCAGCAGCGGTCGCGGGGGCTGGGAAAAACTGTTTTTT. As protein: CASSGRGGWEKLFF.